Given below is one T cell receptor (beta chain) in context. Repertoires were generated with immunoSEQ multiplex PCR, while TCRdb's copy carries only in-frame clones and drops some. The sample lists fewer than 300,000 clones, more than 70% occurring once. The data were taken from a study of blood T cell repertoires in COVID-19. Overall study context: The United States, Italy and Spain supplied acute and convalescent COVID-19 samples. Sample material is recorded as cDNA or gDNA derived from T cells, B-cell-depleted T cells, or PBMCs.

The CDR3 spans 18 residues. CDR1 is MNHNS and CDR2 is SASEGT in the germline V gene. Trimming at V came to 2 bases and at J to 6 bases, leaving 14 bases not matched to a gene. The sample taken for sequencing was peripheral blood. The source is a woman younger than 30 with acute or convalescent COVID-19. V usage is TRBV6-1 and J usage is TRBJ1-2, with 11 bases fitting TRBD1. The CDR3 region is CASSELRVGTGGSDGYTF. DNA for the CDR3: TGTGCCAGCAGTGAACTCCGAGTCGGGACAGGGGGAAGTGATGGCTACACCTTC.